A single sample gave rise to the 18 T cell receptor beta chains below, sequenced in a study of glioma-infiltrating T cells after dendritic cell vaccination. Assay: immunoSEQ multiplex PCR; the TCRdb copy retains only in-frame clones and omits some. This table has roughly 98,000 clones, about nine tenths appearing once. This specimen was blood, taken before dendritic cell vaccination. The receptors derive from a human donor with glioblastoma.

The V gene is TRBV6-5, the J gene TRBJ1-2; D possibly corresponds to TRBD1 (5 bases). Germline CDR1 is MNHEY and CDR2 is SVGAGI. The CDR3 spans 11 residues. V was pared by 5 bases and J by 5 bases, with 6 bases between. The CDR3 reads CASSQGYGYTF. CDR3 in DNA: TGTGCCAGCAGTCAGGGATATGGCTACACCTTC.

The chain recombines TRBV4-1 with TRBJ1-3; 8 bases map to TRBD1. The CDR3 loop spans 14 amino acids. CDR1 MGHRA and CDR2 YSYEKL come from the germline V gene. V dropped 1 base and J dropped 5; count of bases not matched to a gene: 1. The CDR3 is CASSQGTGRNTIYF. CDR3 sequence (DNA): TGCGCCAGCAGCCAAGGGACAGGGAGAAACACCATATATTTT.

The J gene is TRBJ2-4, the V gene TRBV9, with TRBD1 identical over 11 bases. Germline loops: CDR1 SGDLS, CDR2 YYNGEE. J was trimmed by 6 bases and V by 3 bases; bases with no gene match: 5. CDR3 length: 15 residues. The CDR3 loop is CASSADGTGGNIQYF. CDR3 DNA: TGTGCCAGCAGCGCAGATGGGACAGGGGGAAACATTCAGTACTTC.

J is TRBJ2-7 and V is TRBV6-1; 11 bases map to TRBD2. V trimming: 4 bases; J trimming: 1 base; junction bases outside the gene matches: 3. The CDR3 has 15 amino acids. CDR1 is MNHNS and CDR2 is SASEGT in the germline V gene. The CDR3 here is CASSASGGNSYEQYF. CDR3 coding DNA: TGTGCCAGCAGTGCTAGCGGGGGGAATTCCTACGAGCAGTACTTC.

The V and J genes are TRBV18 and TRBJ2-2; 7 bases align to TRBD2. Trimming cost V 0 bases and J 3 bases; bases outside gene matches: 4. The CDR3 length is 16 residues. The germline CDR1 and CDR2 sequences are KGHSH and LQKENI. The CDR3 here is CASSPPGGTDTGELFF. CDR3 nucleotides: TGTGCCAGCTCACCACCGGGAGGGACGGACACCGGGGAGCTGTTTTTT.

V gene TRBV6-5 combines with J gene TRBJ2-1, with D perhaps TRBD2 (6 bases). Germline-derived CDR1 and CDR2 are MNHEY and SVGAGI. The CDR3 length is 15 residues. Deletions cut 0 bases from V and 6 bases from J, with 12 bases between. The chain's CDR3 is CASSYSTAGRNEQFF. The CDR3 nucleotides read TGTGCCAGCAGTTACTCGACGGCGGGGCGCAATGAGCAGTTCTTC.

There are a few counts of this clone. The chain combines TRBV5-1 with TRBJ1-5, with 7 bases fitting TRBD1. This CDR3 is 13 amino acids long. Germline V gene lookup returns CDR1 SGHRS and CDR2 YFSETQ. The V gene end was trimmed by 4 bases and the J gene end by 4 bases; junction bases not matched to a gene: 2. The CDR3 bases are TGCGCCAGCAGCCAGGGACAGAATCAGCCCCAGCATTTT. Protein product: CASSQGQNQPQHF.

The chain links TRBV6-1 to TRBJ2-3; 9 nucleotides match TRBD2. CDR3 size: 14 residues. Germline V gives CDR1 MNHNS, CDR2 SASEGT. The junction had 1 base not matched to a gene; V was cut back by 4 bases and J by 2 bases. The CDR3 loop is CASSGGLATDTQYF. Written as DNA, the CDR3 is TGTGCCAGCAGTGGGGGACTAGCCACAGATACGCAGTATTTT.

The rearrangement joins TRBV28 to TRBJ1-2; D remains ambiguous. With 3 bases removed from V and 1 base from J, the gap between germline ends came to 3 bases. The CDR3 is 12 residues long. Germline loops: CDR1 MDHEN, CDR2 SYDVKM. CDR3 sequence (DNA): TGTGCCAGCAGTTTTAATAACTATGGCTACACCTTC. Its translation is CASSFNNYGYTF.

The chain combines TRBV5-1 with TRBJ2-7; 8 nucleotides agree with TRBD1. CDR1 and CDR2 (germline): SGHRS, YFSETQ. The CDR3 is made up of 16 amino acids. V lost 0 bases, J lost 4 bases, and 9 bases stayed unmatched. The CDR3, as DNA: TGCGCCAGCAGCTTGGACAGGGGGGCACTTCGGTACGAGCAGTACTTC. Residues: CASSLDRGALRYEQYF.

The genes are TRBV7-9 and TRBJ2-7; 7 positions agree with TRBD1. V was clipped by 1 base and J by 3 bases; unmatched bases: 6. Germline CDR1 and CDR2: SEHNR and FQNEAQ (reference sequence). This CDR3 comprises 15 residues. CDR3 sequence: CASSLGGGVVYEQYF. The CDR3 nucleotides read TGTGCCAGCAGCTTAGGAGGGGGCGTCGTCTACGAGCAGTACTTC.

This CDR3 reads CATGTSRGNQPQHF. Written as DNA, the CDR3 is TGTGCCACCGGGACAAGTCGGGGCAATCAGCCCCAGCATTTT. The gene calls are TRBV2 and TRBJ1-5, with D perhaps TRBD1 (6 bases). The CDR3 extends over 14 amino acids. Germline values: CDR1 SNHLY, CDR2 FYNNEI. Trimming left V 10 bases short and J 2 bases short, with 15 bases between. The whole variable domain, filled in from reference TRBV2 and TRBJ1-5, reads EPEVTQTPSHQVTQMGQEVILRCVPISNHLYFYWYRQILGQKVEFLVSFYNNEISEKSEIFDDQFSVERPDGSNFTLKIRSTKLEDSAMYFCATGTSRGNQPQHFGDGTRLSIL.

This clone occurred a few times. This sequence joins TRBV4-2 and TRBJ2-7; possibly TRBD1 for D (6 bases). Trimming stripped 0 bases from V and 0 bases from J, with 15 bases between. The CDR3 has 17 residues. Germline CDR1 and CDR2: LGHNA and YNFKEQ. As DNA, the CDR3 is TGTGCCAGCAGCCAAGAGGGGGCAGGGTATAACTCCTACGAGCAGTACTTC. Its translation is CASSQEGAGYNSYEQYF.

This clone was counted a single time. The chain has TRBV28 and TRBJ1-2; the match to TRBD1 covers 7 bases. The CDR3 runs to 14 residues. Germline CDR1 is MDHEN and CDR2 is SYDVKM. The junction had 6 bases not matched to a gene; V was cut back by 5 bases and J by 3 bases. The chain's CDR3 is CASSPGDSYYGYTF. CDR3 DNA sequence: TGTGCCAGCAGTCCCGGGGACAGTTACTATGGCTACACCTTC.

The V and J genes are TRBV7-6 and TRBJ2-3; 11 bases are a match to TRBD2. Germline CDR1 and CDR2: SGHVS and FNYEAQ. Losses at the gene ends were 7 bases for V and 0 bases for J; bases not matched to a gene: 15. The CDR3 has 19 amino acids. The CDR3 coding sequence is TGTGCCAGCAACCCCGTTCTAGCGGGGGGACCGGGTAGCACAGATACGCAGTATTTT. It encodes CASNPVLAGGPGSTDTQYF.

V usage is TRBV5-6 and J usage is TRBJ1-6; TRBD1 matches at 9 bases. CDR1 and CDR2 from the germline V gene are SGHDT and YYEEEE. With 4 bases clipped from V and 4 bases from J, the junction kept 9 bases outside the gene matches. The CDR3 is 17 amino acids. CDR3 bases: TGTGCCAGCAGCGATTTGACAGGGGGACTTTATAATTCACCCCTCCACTTT. It codes for CASSDLTGGLYNSPLHF. The entire variable domain, with the rest obtained from reference TRBV5-6 and TRBJ1-6, is as follows: DAGVTQSPTHLIKTRGQQVTLRCSPKSGHDTVSWYQQALGQGPQFIFQYYEEEERQRGNFPDRFSGHQFPNYSSELNVNALLLGDSALYLCASSDLTGGLYNSPLHFGNGTRLTVT.

This clone was seen a few times. The chain carries TRBV28 and TRBJ2-1; TRBD1 aligns across 7 bases. The CDR3 sequence is 14 residues long. Germline V gene sequence: CDR1 MDHEN, CDR2 SYDVKM. With V trimmed by 5 bases and J by 3 bases, 4 bases remained unmatched. The CDR3 DNA reads as TGTGCCAGCAGTCCCGGGACAGTCTACAATGAGCAGTTCTTC. Translation: CASSPGTVYNEQFF.

The chain uses TRBV19 and TRBJ2-7; 7 bases match TRBD1. The CDR3 contains 15 residues. The V and J ends lost 1 base and 2 bases, in that order; junction bases with no gene match: 5. Germline lookup yields CDR1 LNHDA and CDR2 SQIVND (reference sequence). The CDR3 is CASSIVEGATYEQYF. The CDR3 nucleotides read TGTGCCAGTAGTATAGTCGAGGGGGCCACCTACGAGCAGTACTTC.